This T cell receptor beta chain was obtained from a study of radiotherapy plus CTLA-4 blockade in lung cancer. About the research overall: Across the patients, objective responses occurred in approximately 20%, and disease control in around 31%.

Generated by immunoSEQ multiplex PCR, the TCRdb table keeps only in-frame clones and is missing some. The sample has 80,000 to 100,000 clones; around 74% are singletons. Chemo-refractory metastatic non-small-cell lung cancer patients received focal radiation with ipilimumab CTLA-4 blockade. Findings of the study overall: How blood T cell clones changed early, along with interferon-beta, reportedly forecast response best. Researchers report tumor-derived TCR clones expanding in blood after radiotherapy plus ipilimumab.

The CDR3 loop spans 16 amino acids. V lost 6 bases, J lost 2 bases, and 21 bases lay in between. Germline V gene lookup returns CDR1 SGHDT and CDR2 YYEEEE. About this clone: Its antigen is not identified.

The sample here was peripheral blood, taken from a patient treated with radiotherapy plus ipilimumab. The genes are TRBV5-6 and TRBJ2-7; possible D gene TRBD2, 7 bases. The source is a human donor with non-small cell lung cancer who had a partial response to radiotherapy plus ipilimumab. Some clones in this sample may be carry-over from other donors' samples. The CDR3 here is CASTLEGGRSPYEQYF. DNA of the CDR3: TGTGCCAGCACTTTGGAGGGGGGGCGCAGTCCCTACGAGCAGTACTTC.